The entry below describes one T cell receptor beta chain. Its antigen is unknown. This sample was included in a study of cytomegalovirus exposure and HLA in healthy donors. Trimming shortened V by 3 bases and J by 9 bases, and 12 bases separated the two germline ends. This CDR3 spans 14 amino acids. Germline V CDR1 and CDR2: MNHEY, SVGAGI. The PCR had 60 Vbeta and 13 Jbeta primers. Assay: immunoSEQ multiplex PCR; the TCRdb copy retains only in-frame clones and omits some. The table records 99,000 or so clones, around 80% of them present only once. Study-wide results and limits: Reports state that TCR beta sequences accurately predicted most subjects' HLA-A and HLA-B alleles. For TCR beta chains, V- and J-gene trimming was later linked to a missense DCLRE1C variant.

The chain carries TRBV6-5 and TRBJ1-6, with D perhaps TRBD1 (5 bases). This sequence was found in a man younger than 45 in good health and CMV-seronegative. The specimen was PBMCs. CDR3 nucleotide sequence: TGTGCCAGCAGTTATGAGGACCAGGGTTCACCCCTCCACTTT. Protein sequence: CASSYEDQGSPLHF.